Here is one T cell receptor beta chain with its context. Its antigen is not known. This sample is drawn from a study of shared clonotypes between healthy human individuals. Only in-frame clones appear in the TCRdb table, and some are missing; sequencing was by immunoSEQ multiplex PCR. Of 2 million to 2.5 million clones in the sample, 85% to 95% were seen once. Overall study findings and caveats: Blood was the only sampled material, and tissue repertoires likely differ. Non-shared clonotypes had lower generation probabilities than clonotypes shared by all four sorted-subset donors.

The origin of this receptor is a young man in good health. Some clones in this sample may be carry-over from other donors' samples. Sequencing was done on a sample of naive CD4+ T cells from PBMCs. Stated subset: CD45RA+ positively selected.

The CDR3 DNA follows: TGTGCCAGCAGCTTGGTCCACGGAGTCACCTACGAGCAGTACTTC. Encoded protein: CASSLVHGVTYEQYF. The J gene is TRBJ2-7, the V gene TRBV11-2; D gene uncertain. Germline V gives CDR1 SGHAT, CDR2 FQNNGV. Trimming removed 3 bases from V and 2 bases from J, with 14 bases in between. The CDR3 is 15 amino acids.